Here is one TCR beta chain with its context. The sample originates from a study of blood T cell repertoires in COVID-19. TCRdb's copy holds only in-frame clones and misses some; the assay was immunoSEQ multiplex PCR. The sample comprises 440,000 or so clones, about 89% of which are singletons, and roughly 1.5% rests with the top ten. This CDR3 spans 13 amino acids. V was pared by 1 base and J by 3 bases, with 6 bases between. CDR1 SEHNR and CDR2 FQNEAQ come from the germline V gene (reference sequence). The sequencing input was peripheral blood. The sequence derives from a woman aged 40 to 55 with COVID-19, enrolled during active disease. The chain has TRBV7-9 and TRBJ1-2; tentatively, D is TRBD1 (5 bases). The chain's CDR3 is CASSLGQYYGYTF. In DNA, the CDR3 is TGTGCCAGCAGCTTAGGACAGTACTATGGCTACACCTTC.